These 11 T cell receptor beta chains share one sample of origin, sequenced in a study of blood T cell repertoires in COVID-19. Some clones are missing from TCRdb's copy, which holds only in-frame ones; the method was immunoSEQ multiplex PCR. The sample includes roughly 200,000 clones, around 85% of them seen just once. Sequencing used PBMCs or T cells enriched from blood (not recorded which). Every receptor here comes from a man between 40 and 49 years old who had recovered from COVID-19.

The chain combines TRBV4-1 with TRBJ1-2; the D gene is possibly TRBD1 (6 bases). CDR1 and CDR2 (germline): MGHRA, YSYEKL. The CDR3 has 15 amino acids. With 0 bases removed from V and 5 bases from J, the gap between germline ends came to 13 bases. The CDR3 nucleotides read TGCGCCAGCAGCCAAGAGGGCCGGGGGGCGTATGGCTACACCTTC. Protein: CASSQEGRGAYGYTF.

J is TRBJ2-7 and V is TRBV12-3 or TRBV12-4; D unresolved. The CDR3 runs 12 residues. V was pared by 5 bases and J by 5 bases, with 10 bases between. The CDR3 protein is CASSRPADEQYF. CDR3 DNA: TGTGCCAGCAGTCGCCCGGCGGACGAGCAGTACTTC.

This chain uses TRBV28 with TRBJ2-7; 12 nucleotides agree with TRBD1. Trimming cost V 11 bases and J 7 bases; bases outside gene matches: 15. This CDR3 is 15 amino acids long. Germline values: CDR1 MDHEN, CDR2 SYDVKM. This CDR3 is CAAKGGGQGAWEQYF. DNA for the CDR3: TGTGCCGCTAAGGGAGGGGGACAGGGGGCATGGGAGCAGTACTTC.

The genes are TRBV27 and TRBJ2-4; D not resolved. V shed 6 bases and J shed 6 bases, with 18 bases lying between them. Germline values: CDR1 MNHEY, CDR2 SMNVEV (reference sequence). The CDR3 covers 15 residues. Written as DNA, the CDR3 is TGTGCCAGCAGCCCTCTTTTAACGCGAGGAAACATTCAGTACTTC. This sequence encodes CASSPLLTRGNIQYF.

As regards this clone: The junction departs from the called germline gene at one end, perhaps through a read error. The chain combines TRBV28 with TRBJ2-5; possibly TRBD2 for D (5 bases). The CDR3 covers 14 residues. CDR1 is MDHEN and CDR2 is SYDVKM in the germline V gene. This chain's CDR3 is CASSLGLNQQTQYF. In nucleotides, the CDR3 is TGTGCCAGCAGCCTAGGACTGAACCAACAGACCCAGTACTTC.

This clone showed up just once. The J gene is TRBJ2-3, the V gene TRBV4-1, with D tentatively TRBD2 (5 bases). CDR1 and CDR2 from the germline V gene are MGHRA and YSYEKL. V lost 5 bases to trimming and J lost 0 bases, with 21 bases between them. The CDR3 contains 18 residues. The CDR3 loop is CASSMTTRYGRSTDTQYF. CDR3 DNA: TGCGCCAGCAGCATGACTACACGATACGGAAGGAGCACAGATACGCAGTATTTT.

Of note for this clone: This clone may be a read error of a much larger clone one base away. CDR3 protein: CASSVGLNYEQYF. CDR3 DNA: TGTGCCAGCAGCGTAGGACTAAACTACGAGCAGTACTTC. V is TRBV9 and J is TRBJ2-7; a possible D gene is TRBD2 (5 bases). V was clipped by 0 bases and J by 3 bases, with 7 bases between them. The CDR3 has 13 amino acids. Per the germline V gene, CDR1 is SGDLS and CDR2 is YYNGEE.

The rearrangement links TRBV25-1 to TRBJ2-2; the D gene is possibly TRBD2 (6 bases). This CDR3 has 16 residues. CDR1 and CDR2 from the germline V gene are MGHDK and SYGVNS. With 2 bases removed from V and 6 bases from J, the gap between germline ends came to 16 bases. Here the CDR3 DNA reads TGTGCCAGCAGTGAAAAGACTGCGGGGTGGGCCGGGGAGCTGTTTTTT. This codes for CASSEKTAGWAGELFF.

The chain combines TRBV10-3 with TRBJ2-2; TRBD1 matches 10 bases. Germline V CDR1 and CDR2: ENHRY, SYGVKD. After removal of 4 bases from V and 5 bases from J, the junction contained 4 bases not matched to a gene. The CDR3 consists of 15 residues. The CDR3 spells CAISGQGAETGELFF. In DNA form, the CDR3 reads TGTGCCATCAGTGGACAGGGGGCGGAGACCGGGGAGCTGTTTTTT.

The V and J genes are TRBV10-3 and TRBJ2-5, with 9 nucleotides matching TRBD2. The germline V gene encodes CDR1 ENHRY and CDR2 SYGVKD. Trimming at V came to 3 bases and at J to 2 bases, leaving 1 base not matched to a gene. The CDR3 runs to 14 residues. This chain's CDR3 is CAISDAGGQETQYF. CDR3 bases: TGTGCCATCAGTGATGCGGGGGGGCAAGAGACCCAGTACTTC.

The genes are TRBV7-2 and TRBJ1-1; possibly TRBD1 for D (5 bases). The germline gives CDR1 SGHTA, CDR2 FQGNSA. The V end lost 5 bases, the J end lost 1 base, and 11 bases lay between the germline ends. The CDR3 has 14 amino acids. The CDR3 DNA reads as TGTGCCAGCAGCGTCGCCACAGGGAACACTGAAGCTTTCTTT. It specifies CASSVATGNTEAFF.